The 22 T cell receptor beta chains reported below all come from one sample, sequenced in a study of CXCR3-negative and CXCR3-positive naive CD8 T cells. Researchers prepared the TRB cDNA libraries using 5' RACE with UMI labels. After re-calling the 5' RACE reads, TCRdb lists one entry per CDR3 protein, DNA absent. The listing contains under 75,000 distinct CDR3 sequences. The sample consisted of naive CXCR3- CD8+ T cells from blood. Subset of the sample: CD45RO-CCR7+CD27+CD95- naive CD8+ T cells lacking CXCR3 (TNR3-). The source of these receptors is a human donor in good health. Some clones in this sample may be carry-over from other donors' samples.

The chain is built from TRBV7-7 and TRBJ2-1; absent DNA, TCRdb's TRBD1 call cannot be checked. Germline V gene lookup returns CDR1 SSHAT and CDR2 FNYEAQ (reference sequence). This CDR3 has 15 amino acids. CDR3 loop: CASSLRQTGYNEQFF.

The V gene is TRBV12-3 or TRBV12-4, the J gene TRBJ2-1; TCRdb returns TRBD1, unconfirmable since there is no DNA. The CDR3 is 12 amino acids. CDR3 amino acids: CASSLGGSEQFF.

The rearrangement uses TRBV27 and TRBJ2-7; checking the TCRdb D call of TRBD1 is not possible without DNA. Germline-derived CDR1 and CDR2 are MNHEY and SMNVEV (reference sequence). The CDR3 has 17 amino acids. The CDR3 sequence is CASSSSHRGIGSYEQYF.

The chain carries TRBV2 and TRBJ2-7. Germline lookup yields CDR1 SNHLY and CDR2 FYNNEI. This CDR3 region has 12 residues. CDR3 region: CASSEGTYEQYF.

Here the CDR3 reads CASSQGRGNIQYF. The rearrangement joins TRBV5-6 to TRBJ2-4; TCRdb lists TRBD1, though no DNA is available to test this call. Germline V CDR1 and CDR2: SGHDT, YYEEEE. The CDR3 is 13 residues long.

This chain's CDR3 is CASSSPEGSYEQYF. This chain joins TRBV5-5 and TRBJ2-7. Germline V lookup: CDR1 SGHKS, CDR2 YYEKEE (reference sequence). The CDR3 is made up of 14 amino acids.

The chain recombines TRBV10-3 with TRBJ2-7; the TRBD1 assignment by TCRdb is unverifiable without DNA. This CDR3 has 16 residues. CDR1 and CDR2 (germline): ENHRY, SYGVKD. The CDR3 here is CAISESRAGGNHEQYF.

V usage is TRBV12-3 or TRBV12-4 and J usage is TRBJ2-3. CDR3 size: 13 residues. This CDR3 reads CASSPGYTDTQYF.

This chain uses TRBV6-5 with TRBJ1-1. Germline CDR1 and CDR2: MNHEY and SVGAGI. The CDR3 totals 14 residues. The CDR3 reads CASSYSFRFTEAFF.

This chain links TRBV2 with TRBJ2-7; TCRdb reports TRBD1, a call that lacks DNA to check it against. CDR3 length: 15 residues. Germline CDR1 reads SNHLY; CDR2 reads FYNNEI. CDR3: CASSETVNRGDEQYF.

The genes are TRBV7-9 and TRBJ2-5; TCRdb returns TRBD1, unconfirmable since there is no DNA. The length of the CDR3 is 14 residues. From germline, CDR1 is SEHNR and CDR2 FQNEAQ (reference sequence). CDR3: CASREGGPSETQYF. Together with reference TRBV7-9 and TRBJ2-5, the CDR3 gives the full variable domain: DTGVSQNPRHKITKRGQNVTFRCDPISEHNRLYWYRQTLGQGPEFLTYFQNEAQLEKSRLLSDRFSAERPKGSFSTLEIQRTEQGDSAMYLCASREGGPSETQYFGPGTRLLVL.

This chain uses TRBV11-3 with TRBJ2-3. The CDR3 covers 12 residues. Germline V gives CDR1 SGHNT, CDR2 YENEEA. CDR3 protein: CASSLLRDTQYF.

The V gene is TRBV9, the J gene TRBJ2-2; as DNA is missing, the TRBD2 call by TCRdb cannot be tested. Germline CDR1 SGDLS, CDR2 YYNGEE. The CDR3 is 15 amino acids. This CDR3 reads CASSVDGGATGELFF.

The J gene is TRBJ1-1, the V gene TRBV19; the D call of TRBD1 rests on TCRdb alone, since no DNA is present to check it. The CDR3 covers 15 residues. Germline V gene data show CDR1 as LNHDA and CDR2 as SQIVND (reference sequence). The CDR3 sequence: CASSIVEQGVTEAFF.

V usage is TRBV23-1 and J usage is TRBJ1-5; without DNA, the TCRdb call of TRBD1 cannot be checked. TRBV23-1 is sorted into the ORF group, with uncertain function. The CDR3 loop spans 17 amino acids. The CDR3 sequence is CASSHSSTGSCNQPQHF.

V is TRBV19 and J is TRBJ1-5; no DNA is available, so the TRBD1 call from TCRdb remains unchecked. This CDR3 comprises 16 residues. Germline V gene data show CDR1 as LNHDA and CDR2 as SQIVND (reference sequence). The CDR3 here is CASTIGGRGSNQPQHF.

This rearrangement joins TRBV7-3 to TRBJ2-2; TCRdb gives TRBD1 as the D gene, but with no DNA this cannot be confirmed. The CDR3 spans 15 residues. CDR1 and CDR2 from the germline V gene are SGHTA and FQGTGA. Here the CDR3 reads CASSSFPGDTGELFF.

The chain employs TRBV4-2 and TRBJ1-1. The CDR3 has 12 amino acids. Per germline, CDR1 LGHNA and CDR2 YNFKEQ. CDR3 residues: CASSQVGSEAFF.

The chain combines TRBV29-1 with TRBJ1-2; TCRdb calls TRBD1, which cannot be checked without DNA. The germline gives CDR1 SQVTM, CDR2 ANQGSEA. This CDR3 is built from 13 residues. CDR3: CSVGPTGAYDYTF.

V usage is TRBV12-3 or TRBV12-4 and J usage is TRBJ2-1; TCRdb reports TRBD2, a call that lacks DNA to check it against. The length of the CDR3 is 17 residues. The CDR3 loop reads CASTEPGLAGTYNEQFF.

This chain's CDR3 is CASSFQGRVYNEQFF. V gene TRBV27 combines with J gene TRBJ2-1; with no DNA, the TCRdb D assignment of TRBD2 cannot be verified. Germline-derived CDR1 and CDR2 are MNHEY and SMNVEV (reference sequence). The CDR3 sequence is 15 residues long.

This rearrangement joins TRBV12-3 or TRBV12-4 to TRBJ1-1; TCRdb's D gene call, TRBD1, goes unchecked for lack of DNA. The CDR3 is 13 residues long. The CDR3 sequence is CASSFTQGTEAFF.